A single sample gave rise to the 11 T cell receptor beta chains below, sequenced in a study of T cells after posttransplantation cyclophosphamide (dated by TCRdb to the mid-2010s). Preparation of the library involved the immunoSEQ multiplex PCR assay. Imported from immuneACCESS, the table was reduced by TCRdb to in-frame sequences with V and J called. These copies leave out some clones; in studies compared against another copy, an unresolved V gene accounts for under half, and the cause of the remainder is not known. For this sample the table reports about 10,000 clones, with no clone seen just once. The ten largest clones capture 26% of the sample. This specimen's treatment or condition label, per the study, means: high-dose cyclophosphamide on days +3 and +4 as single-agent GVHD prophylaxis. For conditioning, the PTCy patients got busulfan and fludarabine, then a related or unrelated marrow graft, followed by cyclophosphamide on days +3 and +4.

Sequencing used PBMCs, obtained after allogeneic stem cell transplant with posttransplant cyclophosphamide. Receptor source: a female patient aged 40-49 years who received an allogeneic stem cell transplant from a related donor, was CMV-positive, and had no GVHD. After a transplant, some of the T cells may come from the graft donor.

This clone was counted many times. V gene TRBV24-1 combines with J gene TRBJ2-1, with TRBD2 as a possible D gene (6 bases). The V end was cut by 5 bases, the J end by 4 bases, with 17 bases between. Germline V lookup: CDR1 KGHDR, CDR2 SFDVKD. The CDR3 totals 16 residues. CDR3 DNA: TGTGCCACCAGTGCCCGAGACGGGGGACCATACAATGAGCAGTTCTTC. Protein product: CATSARDGGPYNEQFF.

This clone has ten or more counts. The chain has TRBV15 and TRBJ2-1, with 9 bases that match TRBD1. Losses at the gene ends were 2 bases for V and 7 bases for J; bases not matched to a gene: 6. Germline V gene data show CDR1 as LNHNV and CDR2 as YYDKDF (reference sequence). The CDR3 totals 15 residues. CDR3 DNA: TGTGCCACCAGCAGAATCGGACAGGGGAGGAATGAGCAGTTCTTC. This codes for CATSRIGQGRNEQFF. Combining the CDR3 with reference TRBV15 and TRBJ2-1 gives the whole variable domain DAMVIQNPRYQVTQFGKPVTLSCSQTLNHNVMYWYQQKSSQAPKLLFHYYDKDFNNEADTPDNFQSRRPNTSFCFLDIRSPGLGDTAMYLCATSRIGQGRNEQFFGPGTRLTVL.

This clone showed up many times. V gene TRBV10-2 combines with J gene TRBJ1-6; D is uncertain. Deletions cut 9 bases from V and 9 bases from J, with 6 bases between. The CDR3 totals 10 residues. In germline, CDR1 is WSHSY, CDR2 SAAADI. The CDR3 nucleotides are TGCGCCAGTCAGCGTTCACCCCTCCACTTT. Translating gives CASQRSPLHF.

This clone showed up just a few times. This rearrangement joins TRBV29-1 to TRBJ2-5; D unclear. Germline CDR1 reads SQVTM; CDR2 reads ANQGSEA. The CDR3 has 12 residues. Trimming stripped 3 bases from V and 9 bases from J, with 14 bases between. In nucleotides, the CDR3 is TGCAGCGTTGAGGAAGGGTCGGAGCCCCAGTACTTC. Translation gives CSVEEGSEPQYF.

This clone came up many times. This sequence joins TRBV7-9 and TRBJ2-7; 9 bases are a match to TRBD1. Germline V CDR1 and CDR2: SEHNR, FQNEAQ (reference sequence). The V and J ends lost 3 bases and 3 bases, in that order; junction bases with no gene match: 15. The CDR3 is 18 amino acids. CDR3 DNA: TGTGCCAGCAGCTTTACCAAGGTGACGGGACAGGGAGGCTACGAGCAGTACTTC. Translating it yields CASSFTKVTGQGGYEQYF.

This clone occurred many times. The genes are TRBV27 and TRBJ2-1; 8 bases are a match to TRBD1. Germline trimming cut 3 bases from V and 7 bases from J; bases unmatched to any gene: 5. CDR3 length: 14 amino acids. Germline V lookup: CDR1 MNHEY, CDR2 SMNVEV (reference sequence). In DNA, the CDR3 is TGTGCCAGCAGTTTGGGACAGGTCAAGAATGAGCAGTTCTTC. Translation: CASSLGQVKNEQFF.

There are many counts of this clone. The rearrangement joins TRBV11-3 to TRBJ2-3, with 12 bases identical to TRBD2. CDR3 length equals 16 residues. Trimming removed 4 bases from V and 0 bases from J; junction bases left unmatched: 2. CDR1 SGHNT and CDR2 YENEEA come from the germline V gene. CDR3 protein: CASSSGLAGSTDTQYF. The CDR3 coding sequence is TGTGCCAGCAGCTCCGGACTAGCGGGGAGCACAGATACGCAGTATTTT.

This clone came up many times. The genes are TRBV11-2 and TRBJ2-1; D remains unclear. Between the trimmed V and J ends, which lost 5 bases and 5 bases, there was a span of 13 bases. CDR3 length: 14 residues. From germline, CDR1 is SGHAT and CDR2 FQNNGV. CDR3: CASSPQVKNNEQFF. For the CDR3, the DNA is TGTGCCAGCAGCCCCCAGGTAAAGAACAATGAGCAGTTCTTC.

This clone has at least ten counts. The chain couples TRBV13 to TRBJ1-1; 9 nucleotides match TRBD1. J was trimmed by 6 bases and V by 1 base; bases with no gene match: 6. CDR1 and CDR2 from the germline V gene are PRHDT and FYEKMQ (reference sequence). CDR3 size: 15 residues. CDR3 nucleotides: TGTGCCAGCAGCTTAGACGGGACAGGGCGAGCTGAAGCTTTCTTT. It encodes CASSLDGTGRAEAFF. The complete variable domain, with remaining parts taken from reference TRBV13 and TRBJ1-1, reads AAGVIQSPRHLIKEKRETATLKCYPIPRHDTVYWYQQGPGQDPQFLISFYEKMQSDKGSIPDRFSAQQFSDYHSELNMSSLELGDSALYFCASSLDGTGRAEAFFGQGTRLTVV.

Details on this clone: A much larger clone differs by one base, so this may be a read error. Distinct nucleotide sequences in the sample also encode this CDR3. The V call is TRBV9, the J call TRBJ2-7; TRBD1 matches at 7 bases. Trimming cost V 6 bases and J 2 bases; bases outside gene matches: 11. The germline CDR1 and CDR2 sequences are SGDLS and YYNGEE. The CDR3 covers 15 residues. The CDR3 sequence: CASIFKQGTAYEQYF. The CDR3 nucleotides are TGTGCCAGCATCTTCAAACAGGGGACGGCCTACGAGCAGTACTTC.

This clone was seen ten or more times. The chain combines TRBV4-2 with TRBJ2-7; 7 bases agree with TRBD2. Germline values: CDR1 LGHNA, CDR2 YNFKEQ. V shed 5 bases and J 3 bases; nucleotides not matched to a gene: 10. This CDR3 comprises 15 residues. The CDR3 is CASSGEVRDYYEQYF. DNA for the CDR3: TGTGCCAGCAGCGGGGAGGTACGGGACTACTACGAGCAGTACTTC.